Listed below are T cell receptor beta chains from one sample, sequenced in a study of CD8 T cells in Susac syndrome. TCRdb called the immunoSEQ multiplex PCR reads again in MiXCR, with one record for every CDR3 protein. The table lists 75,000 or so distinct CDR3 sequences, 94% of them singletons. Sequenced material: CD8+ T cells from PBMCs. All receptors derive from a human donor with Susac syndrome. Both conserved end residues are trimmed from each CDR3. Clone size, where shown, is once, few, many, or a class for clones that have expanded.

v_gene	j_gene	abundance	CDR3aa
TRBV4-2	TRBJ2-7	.	ASSDEAGARYEQY
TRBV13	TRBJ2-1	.	ASSFSTTYNEQF
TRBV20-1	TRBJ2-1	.	SAPDRVNEQF
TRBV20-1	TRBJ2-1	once	SARVLAEYNEQF
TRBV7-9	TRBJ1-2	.	ASSLEQGSGYT
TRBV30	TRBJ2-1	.	AWSLDISWEQF
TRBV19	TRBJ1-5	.	ASSIAAEYSNQPQH
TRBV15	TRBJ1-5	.	ATSRELNYHRGDQPQH
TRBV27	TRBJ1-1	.	ASSLQVNTEAF
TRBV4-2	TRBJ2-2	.	ASSQGTGGAGELF
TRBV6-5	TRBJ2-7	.	ASRPLTGVYEQY
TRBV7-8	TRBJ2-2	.	ASSLGGQGVSGELF
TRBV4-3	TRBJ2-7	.	ASSQDLGQGAYEQY
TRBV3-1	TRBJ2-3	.	ASSQGAGVWTDTQY
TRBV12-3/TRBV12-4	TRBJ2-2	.	ASSLDRYTGELF
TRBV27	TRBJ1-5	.	ASSLLGNQPQH
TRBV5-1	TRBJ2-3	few	ASSLSTDTQY
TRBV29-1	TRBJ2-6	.	SVEDQEQGPPGANVLT
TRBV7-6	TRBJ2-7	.	ASSLMFGSYEQY
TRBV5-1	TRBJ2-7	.	ASSFEGRRLYEQY
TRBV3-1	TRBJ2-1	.	ASSQRGGIYNEQF
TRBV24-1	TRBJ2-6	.	ATSTSDYGSFLT
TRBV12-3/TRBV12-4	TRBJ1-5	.	ASSSGGNQPQH
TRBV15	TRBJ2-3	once	AISGGTRDTQY
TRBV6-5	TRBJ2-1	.	ASSYGYNEQF
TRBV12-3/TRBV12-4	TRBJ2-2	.	ASAPEANTGELF
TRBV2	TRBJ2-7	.	ASSMVAGSSYEQY
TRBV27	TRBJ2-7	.	ASSFQTGRSYEQY
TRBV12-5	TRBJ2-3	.	ASGLVEGGDVAQY
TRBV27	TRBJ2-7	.	ASQGLTYEQY
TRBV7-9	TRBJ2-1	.	ASSPPGGDEQF
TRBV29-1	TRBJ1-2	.	SVFGNYGYT
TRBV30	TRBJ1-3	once	AWSVNSGNTIY
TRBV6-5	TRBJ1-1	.	ASSYSSSSTEAF
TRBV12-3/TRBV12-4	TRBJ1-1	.	ASSLAGLTEAF
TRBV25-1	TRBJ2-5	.	ASSDPFTDRIQETQY
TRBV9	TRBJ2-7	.	ASSIGLAMLEQY
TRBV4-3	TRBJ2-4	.	ASSPTWGGTKNIQY
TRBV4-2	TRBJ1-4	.	ASSQEGEGEKLF
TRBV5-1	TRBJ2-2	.	ASSLSATGELF
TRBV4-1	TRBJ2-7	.	ASSQGMGSYEQY
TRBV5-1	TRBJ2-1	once	ASSLDGPSMKQF
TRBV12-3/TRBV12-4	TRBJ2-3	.	ASSFLTSGSSSTDTQY
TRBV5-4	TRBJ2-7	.	ASSSEREGPFEQY
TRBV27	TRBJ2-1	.	ASSQLAGGPSEQF
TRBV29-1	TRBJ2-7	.	SVQRDRGLDEQY
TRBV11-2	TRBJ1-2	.	ASSLTPGQGGYT
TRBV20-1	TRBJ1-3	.	SAIIGVGDTIY
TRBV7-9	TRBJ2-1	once	ASIYSGGWNNEQF
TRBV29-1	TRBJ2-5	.	SVGGVPGGQPGETQY
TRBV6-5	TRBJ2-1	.	ASSPLRNNEQF
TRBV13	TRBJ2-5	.	ASSERLAGVAETQY